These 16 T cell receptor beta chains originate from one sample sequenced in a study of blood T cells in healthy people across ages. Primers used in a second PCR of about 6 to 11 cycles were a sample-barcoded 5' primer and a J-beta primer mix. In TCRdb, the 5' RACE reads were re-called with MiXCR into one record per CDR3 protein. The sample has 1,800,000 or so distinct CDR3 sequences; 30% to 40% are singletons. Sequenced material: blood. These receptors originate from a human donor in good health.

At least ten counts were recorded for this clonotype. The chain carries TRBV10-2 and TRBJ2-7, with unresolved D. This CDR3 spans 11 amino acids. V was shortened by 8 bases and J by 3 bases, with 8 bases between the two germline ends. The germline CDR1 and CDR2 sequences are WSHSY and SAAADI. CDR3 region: CASGVSYEQYF. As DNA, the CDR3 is TGCGCCAGCGGAGTAAGCTACGAGCAGTACTTC.

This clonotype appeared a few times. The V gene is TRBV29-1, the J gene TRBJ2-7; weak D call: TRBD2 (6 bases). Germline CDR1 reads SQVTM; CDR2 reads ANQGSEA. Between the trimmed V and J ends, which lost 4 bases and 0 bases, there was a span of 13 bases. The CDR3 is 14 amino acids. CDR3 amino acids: CSVVPGESSYEQYF. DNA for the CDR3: TGCAGCGTTGTCCCGGGGGAGAGCTCCTACGAGCAGTACTTC.

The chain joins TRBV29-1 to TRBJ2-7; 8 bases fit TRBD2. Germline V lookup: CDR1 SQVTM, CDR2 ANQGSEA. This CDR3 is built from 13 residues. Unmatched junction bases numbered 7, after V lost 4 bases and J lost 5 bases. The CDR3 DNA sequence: TGCAGCGTTGGCGGACTAGCTCTTGACGAGCAGTACTTC. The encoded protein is CSVGGLALDEQYF.

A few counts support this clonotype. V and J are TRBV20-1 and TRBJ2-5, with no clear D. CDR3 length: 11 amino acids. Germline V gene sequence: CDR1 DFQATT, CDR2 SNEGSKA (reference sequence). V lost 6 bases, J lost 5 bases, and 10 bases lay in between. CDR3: CSALTKETQYF. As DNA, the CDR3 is TGCAGTGCCTTAACCAAGGAGACCCAGTACTTC.

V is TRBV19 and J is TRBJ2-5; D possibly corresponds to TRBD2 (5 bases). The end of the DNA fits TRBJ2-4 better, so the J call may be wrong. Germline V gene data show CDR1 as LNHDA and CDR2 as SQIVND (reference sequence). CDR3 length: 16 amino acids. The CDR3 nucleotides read TGTGCCAGTAGTATAAAGAGAGGGAATGTGTTGGACATTCAGTACTTC. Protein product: CASSIKRGNVLDIQYF.

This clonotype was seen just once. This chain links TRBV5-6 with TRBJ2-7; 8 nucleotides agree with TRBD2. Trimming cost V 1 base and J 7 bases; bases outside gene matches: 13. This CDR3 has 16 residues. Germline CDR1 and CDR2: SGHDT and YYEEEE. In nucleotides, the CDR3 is TGTGCCAGCAGCTTGTGGGGACTAGATTCCTACAATGAGCAGTACTTC. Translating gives CASSLWGLDSYNEQYF.

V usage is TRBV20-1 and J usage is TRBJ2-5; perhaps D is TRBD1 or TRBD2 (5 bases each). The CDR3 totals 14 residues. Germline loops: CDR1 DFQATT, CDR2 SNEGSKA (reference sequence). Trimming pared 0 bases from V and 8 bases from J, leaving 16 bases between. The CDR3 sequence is CSARDPRGRLTQYF. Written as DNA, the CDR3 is TGCAGTGCTAGAGATCCGAGGGGACGTTTAACCCAGTACTTC.

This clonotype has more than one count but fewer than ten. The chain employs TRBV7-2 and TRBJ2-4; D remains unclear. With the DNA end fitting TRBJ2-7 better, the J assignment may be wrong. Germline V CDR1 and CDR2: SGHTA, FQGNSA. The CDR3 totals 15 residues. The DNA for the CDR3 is TGTGCCAGCAGCCTAGACCCAGTGATTCGGGACGAGCAGTACTTC. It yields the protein CASSLDPVIRDEQYF.

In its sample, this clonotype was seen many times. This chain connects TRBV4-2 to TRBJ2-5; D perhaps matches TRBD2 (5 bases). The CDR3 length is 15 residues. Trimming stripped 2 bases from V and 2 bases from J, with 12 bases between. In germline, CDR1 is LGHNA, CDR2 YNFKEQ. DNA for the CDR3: TGTGCCAGCAGCCAATTGAGCGGAGATCAAGAGACCCAGTACTTC. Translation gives CASSQLSGDQETQYF.

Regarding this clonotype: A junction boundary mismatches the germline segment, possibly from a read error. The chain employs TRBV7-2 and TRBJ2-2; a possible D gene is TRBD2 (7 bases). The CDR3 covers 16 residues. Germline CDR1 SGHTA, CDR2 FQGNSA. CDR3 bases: TGTGCCCGCAGCTCCCAAGGGGGGGGGTTCACCGGGGAGCTGTTTTTT. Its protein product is CARSSQGGGFTGELFF.

The CDR3 bases are TGTGCCAGCAGCTTTACCCCGCTGGCAGAAGAGACCCAGTACTTC. Translated: CASSFTPLAEETQYF. The chain couples TRBV7-6 to TRBJ2-5; unclear D gene. Germline V gene sequence: CDR1 SGHVS, CDR2 FNYEAQ. The CDR3 runs 15 residues. V shed 3 bases and J shed 3 bases, with 14 bases lying between them.

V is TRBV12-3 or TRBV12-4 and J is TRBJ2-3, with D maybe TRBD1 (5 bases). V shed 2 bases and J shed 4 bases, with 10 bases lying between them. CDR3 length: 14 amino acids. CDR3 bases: TGTGCCAGCAGTTTAATTTCCAGGGCAGATACGCAGTATTTT. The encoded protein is CASSLISRADTQYF.

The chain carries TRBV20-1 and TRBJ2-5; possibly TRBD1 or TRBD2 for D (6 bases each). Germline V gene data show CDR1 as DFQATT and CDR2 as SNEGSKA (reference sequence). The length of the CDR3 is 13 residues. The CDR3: CNPGGFSGETQYF. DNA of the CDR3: TGCAATCCCGGGGGCTTTTCAGGAGAGACCCAGTACTTC.

CDR3 loop: CASSLSGGQNTGELFF. CDR3 DNA sequence: TGTGCCAGCAGCTTATCGGGAGGACAGAACACCGGGGAGCTGTTTTTT. This chain links TRBV7-2 with TRBJ2-2; 7 bases fit TRBD2. Germline loops: CDR1 SGHTA, CDR2 FQGNSA. With V trimmed by 2 bases and J by 1 base, 4 bases remained unmatched. The CDR3 spans 16 residues.

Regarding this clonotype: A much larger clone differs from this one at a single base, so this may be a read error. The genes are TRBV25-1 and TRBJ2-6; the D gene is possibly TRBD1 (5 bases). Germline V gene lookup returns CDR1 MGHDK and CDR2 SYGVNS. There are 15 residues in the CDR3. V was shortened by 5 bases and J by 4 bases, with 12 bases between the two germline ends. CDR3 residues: CASSKSWGGANVLTF. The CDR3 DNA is TGTGCCAGCAGTAAATCCTGGGGCGGGGCCAACGTCCTGACTTTC.

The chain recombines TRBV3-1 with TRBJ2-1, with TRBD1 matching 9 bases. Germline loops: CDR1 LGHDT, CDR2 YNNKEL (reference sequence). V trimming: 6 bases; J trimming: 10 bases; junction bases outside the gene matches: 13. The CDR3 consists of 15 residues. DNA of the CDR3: TGTGCCAGCAGGGTCGGGACAGGGAATATCTACGAGCAGTTCTTC. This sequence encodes CASRVGTGNIYEQFF.